A single sample is the source of the 25 T cell receptor beta chains below, sequenced in a study of shared clonotypes between healthy human individuals. Produced via immunoSEQ multiplex PCR; TCRdb's table is partial and in-frame only. This table has some 2.1 million clones, 95% appearing once. Sequencing input: naive CD4+ T cells sorted from blood. Subset here: CD45RA+ positively selected. Receptor source: a man aged 18-30 years in good health.

This chain joins TRBV19 and TRBJ2-7; 7 bases agree with TRBD2. After removal of 9 bases from V and 6 bases from J, the junction contained 11 bases not matched to a gene. Germline V gene lookup returns CDR1 LNHDA and CDR2 SQIVND (reference sequence). The CDR3 consists of 13 residues. The CDR3 bases are TGTGCCAGCCGCCCTGGGACTATCGGCGAGCAGTACTTC. Translating gives CASRPGTIGEQYF.

As regards this clone: The sample has other DNA sequences that encode this CDR3 too. The chain is built from TRBV5-1 and TRBJ2-5; D is uncertain. The germline V gene encodes CDR1 SGHRS and CDR2 YFSETQ. CDR3 length equals 14 residues. V lost 4 bases and J lost 2, with 12 bases in between. The CDR3, as DNA: TGCGCCAGCAGCCCGCGGACGGCTCAAGAGACCCAGTACTTC. It encodes CASSPRTAQETQYF. Complete variable domain (other parts from reference TRBV5-1 and TRBJ2-5): KAGVTQTPRYLIKTRGQQVTLSCSPISGHRSVSWYQQTPGQGLQFLFEYFSETQRNKGNFPGRFSGRQFSNSRSEMNVSTLELGDSALYLCASSPRTAQETQYFGPGTRLLVL.

This rearrangement joins TRBV2 to TRBJ1-1; the D gene is possibly TRBD1 (5 bases). Germline CDR1 SNHLY, CDR2 FYNNEI. The CDR3 is 16 amino acids. V was trimmed by 1 base and J by 0 bases, leaving 12 bases between them. The CDR3 reads CASSEGGGRVNTEAFF. The CDR3 bases are TGTGCCAGCAGTGAAGGCGGGGGTAGGGTGAACACTGAAGCTTTCTTT. Complete variable domain (other parts from reference TRBV2 and TRBJ1-1): EPEVTQTPSHQVTQMGQEVILRCVPISNHLYFYWYRQILGQKVEFLVSFYNNEISEKSEIFDDQFSVERPDGSNFTLKIRSTKLEDSAMYFCASSEGGGRVNTEAFFGQGTRLTVV.

The chain recombines TRBV11-2 with TRBJ2-1; D assignment may be TRBD1 or TRBD2 (6 bases each). V dropped 6 bases and J dropped 0 bases, with 21 bases sitting between them. Germline values: CDR1 SGHAT, CDR2 FQNNGV. The length of the CDR3 is 18 residues. CDR3 in amino acids: CASSHLGGGVDSYNEQFF. CDR3 DNA sequence: TGTGCCAGCAGTCACTTAGGAGGGGGAGTGGACTCCTACAATGAGCAGTTCTTC.

The gene calls are TRBV11-2 and TRBJ1-1; 9 nucleotides line up with TRBD1. Germline V gene data show CDR1 as SGHAT and CDR2 as FQNNGV. V lost 3 bases, J lost 9 bases, and 2 bases stayed unmatched. The CDR3 sequence is 12 residues long. The CDR3 DNA is TGTGCCAGCAGCTTGGGGACAGGGAAAGCTTTCTTT. This gives the protein CASSLGTGKAFF.

The chain uses TRBV25-1 and TRBJ2-3; 7 bases match TRBD1. Germline values: CDR1 MGHDK, CDR2 SYGVNS. The CDR3 is 13 residues long. Germline trimming cut 5 bases from V and 5 bases from J; bases unmatched to any gene: 4. CDR3 DNA sequence: TGTGCCAGCAGTTCGGGACAGAGAGATACGCAGTATTTT. Translation: CASSSGQRDTQYF.

V usage is TRBV6-1 and J usage is TRBJ2-3; 7 nucleotides line up with TRBD1. The CDR3 totals 15 residues. Looked up from germline, CDR1 is MNHNS and CDR2 is SASEGT. The V and J ends lost 3 bases and 6 bases, in that order; junction bases with no gene match: 9. The CDR3 is CASSDTQGPTDTQYF. CDR3 in DNA: TGTGCCAGCAGTGATACACAGGGGCCCACGGATACGCAGTATTTT.

The chain joins TRBV7-2 to TRBJ2-1; no definite D call. Trimming cost V 2 bases and J 4 bases, with 9 bases left between them. CDR1 is SGHTA and CDR2 is FQGNSA in the germline V gene. The CDR3 consists of 14 residues. DNA for the CDR3: TGTGCCAGCAGCTTACGGCCACAATACAATGAGCAGTTCTTC. Translating gives CASSLRPQYNEQFF.

The count of this clone is one. V gene TRBV11-2 combines with J gene TRBJ2-7, with TRBD2 as a possible D gene (7 bases). Looked up from germline, CDR1 is SGHAT and CDR2 is FQNNGV. This CDR3 spans 14 amino acids. V lost 3 bases and J 5 bases, leaving 14 bases between the germline ends. CDR3 DNA sequence: TGTGCCAGCAGCTTTTCGGGGGGCCACGACGAGCAGTACTTC. Translation gives CASSFSGGHDEQYF.

The chain employs TRBV7-9 and TRBJ2-6; D uncertain. This CDR3 is built from 19 residues. CDR1 and CDR2 (germline): SEHNR, FQNEAQ (reference sequence). The V gene lost 1 base and the J gene lost 0 bases, with 16 bases spanning the gap. CDR3 in DNA: TGTGCCAGCAGCTTAGTGGCAGTCCCCAACTACTCTGGGGCCAACGTCCTGACTTTC. Protein sequence: CASSLVAVPNYSGANVLTF.

The genes are TRBV18 and TRBJ1-2; 7 bases agree with TRBD1. The CDR3 runs to 14 residues. Germline V gives CDR1 KGHSH, CDR2 LQKENI. With V trimmed by 4 bases and J by 0 bases, 2 bases remained unmatched. The CDR3, as DNA: TGTGCCAGCTCACAGGGGGCTACTAACTATGGCTACACCTTC. This gives the protein CASSQGATNYGYTF.

This clone was found a few times. CDR3 coding DNA: TGTGCCATCAGTGAGGGGTTAGGATACGAGCAGTACTTC. Translated: CAISEGLGYEQYF. The rearrangement uses TRBV10-3 and TRBJ2-7; D not resolved. Germline V gives CDR1 ENHRY, CDR2 SYGVKD. CDR3 length equals 13 residues. Trimming removed 2 bases from V and 4 bases from J, with 9 bases in between.

The V call is TRBV6-1, the J call TRBJ1-1, with no clear D. Germline V gene lookup returns CDR1 MNHNS and CDR2 SASEGT. V was cut by 3 bases and J by 4 bases, with 9 bases left in between. CDR3 length: 13 amino acids. For the CDR3, the DNA is TGTGCCAGCAGTGAGCGGGCGGGCACTGAAGCTTTCTTT. Amino acids: CASSERAGTEAFF.

The chain is built from TRBV5-1 and TRBJ2-5; 7 positions agree with TRBD2. The J call is in doubt because the DNA end fits TRBJ2-7 better. The CDR3 runs to 15 residues. The germline gives CDR1 SGHRS, CDR2 YFSETQ. CDR3 sequence (DNA): TGCGCCAGCAGCTTGGCGGGGGAGGGCTCCTACGAGCAGTACTTC. It encodes CASSLAGEGSYEQYF.

The V call is TRBV7-8, the J call TRBJ1-2; the D is unclear. The CDR3 is made up of 14 amino acids. Germline V gene lookup returns CDR1 SGHVS and CDR2 FQNEAQ. Trimming cost V 0 bases and J 3 bases, with 8 bases left between them. The CDR3 DNA sequence: TGTGCCAGCAGCTTAGCGCACCGGGACTATGGCTACACCTTC. Its translation: CASSLAHRDYGYTF.

DNA of the CDR3: TGTGCCAGCAGGCCAATTGCGGTTAACTATGGCTACACCTTC. Protein sequence: CASRPIAVNYGYTF. The rearrangement joins TRBV6-5 to TRBJ1-2; D gene uncertain. Germline CDR1 and CDR2: MNHEY and SVGAGI. The V end lost 6 bases, the J end lost 1 base, and 12 bases lay between the germline ends. This CDR3 is built from 14 residues.

As for this clone: The sample contains more than one DNA sequence encoding this CDR3. This chain connects TRBV19 to TRBJ1-5, with 7 positions matching TRBD1. Per germline, CDR1 LNHDA and CDR2 SQIVND (reference sequence). This CDR3 spans 15 amino acids. After removal of 3 bases from V and 1 base from J, the junction contained 3 bases not matched to a gene. The CDR3 spells CASSITTGSNQPQHF. In DNA form, the CDR3 reads TGTGCCAGTAGTATCACGACAGGGAGCAATCAGCCCCAGCATTTT.

This chain uses TRBV7-2 with TRBJ1-1; D unresolved. Trimming pared 0 bases from V and 1 base from J, leaving 12 bases between. The CDR3 loop spans 16 amino acids. CDR1 and CDR2 from the germline V gene are SGHTA and FQGNSA. The CDR3 DNA sequence: TGTGCCAGCAGCTTAGCGCACGGAGTTTCGAACACTGAAGCTTTCTTT. Protein: CASSLAHGVSNTEAFF.

This chain joins TRBV7-8 and TRBJ2-7; D ambiguous. The germline V gene has CDR1 SGHVS and CDR2 FQNEAQ. V lost 5 bases, J lost 0 bases, and 14 bases lay in between. CDR3 length equals 15 residues. CDR3 region: CASSLGWSDSYEQYF. CDR3 in DNA: TGTGCCAGCAGCCTGGGTTGGTCCGACTCCTACGAGCAGTACTTC.

The rearrangement uses TRBV6-1 and TRBJ2-5; no definite D call. The CDR3 consists of 17 residues. Trimming took 2 bases from V and 1 from J, leaving 17 bases between them. The germline V gene encodes CDR1 MNHNS and CDR2 SASEGT. The CDR3 sequence is CASSERRSNLFQETQYF. The CDR3 DNA reads TGTGCCAGCAGTGAACGAAGGTCTAATCTGTTCCAAGAGACCCAGTACTTC.

Remarks on this clone: Other nucleotide sequences in the sample specify the same CDR3. The chain has TRBV30 and TRBJ2-7, with a tentative D call TRBD1 (5 bases). Deletions cut 2 bases from V and 0 bases from J, with 11 bases between. The CDR3 sequence is 14 residues long. In germline, CDR1 is GTSNPN, CDR2 SVGIG (reference sequence). The CDR3 region has the DNA TGTGCCTGGAGTCGAAACAGGAACTCCTACGAGCAGTACTTC. It codes for CAWSRNRNSYEQYF.

The chain joins TRBV5-6 to TRBJ2-1; TRBD2 aligns across 12 bases. The V and J ends lost 4 bases and 7 bases, in that order; junction bases with no gene match: 9. The CDR3 totals 16 residues. CDR1 and CDR2 (germline): SGHDT, YYEEEE. The CDR3, as DNA: TGTGCCAGCAGCCCCTCCGGACTAGCGGGGTTTAATGAGCAGTTCTTC. This gives the protein CASSPSGLAGFNEQFF.

The rearrangement joins TRBV5-1 to TRBJ2-3; a possible D gene is TRBD2 (6 bases). V shed 1 base and J shed 0 bases, with 9 bases lying between them. The CDR3 is 15 residues long. CDR1 is SGHRS, CDR2 YFSETQ, per germline. CDR3 protein: CASSLWGTSTDTQYF. The CDR3 nucleotides read TGCGCCAGCAGCTTGTGGGGGACTAGCACAGATACGCAGTATTTT.

The chain is built from TRBV19 and TRBJ1-4; unclear D gene. V dropped 4 bases and J dropped 8 bases, with 20 bases sitting between them. Germline assignment: CDR1 LNHDA and CDR2 SQIVND (reference sequence). The CDR3 totals 16 residues. The CDR3 region is CASSTSGLALGEKLFF. The DNA for the CDR3 is TGTGCCAGTAGTACCTCCGGTCTCGCTTTGGGCGAAAAACTGTTTTTT.

The chain joins TRBV6-1 to TRBJ2-7; 7 nucleotides match TRBD2. CDR3 size: 15 residues. The germline V gene has CDR1 MNHNS and CDR2 SASEGT. V was pared by 7 bases and J by 2 bases, with 11 bases of the junction left unmatched. The CDR3 loop is CASTIKRDGTYEQYF. The CDR3, as DNA: TGTGCCAGCACCATAAAGCGGGACGGGACCTACGAGCAGTACTTC.